This T cell receptor (beta chain) was sequenced during a study of CD8 T cells in Susac syndrome. The CDR3 is made up of 12 amino acids. The germline V gene encodes CDR1 SQVTM and CDR2 ANQGSEA. V lost 6 bases and J lost 7, with 13 bases in between. TCR beta sequencing was performed on blood CD8+ and CD4+ T cells. RNA totalling about 0.5 to 1 ug underwent reverse transcription with random hexamers. MiXCR was run by TCRdb on the immunoSEQ multiplex PCR reads, yielding one entry per CDR3 protein. The sample includes 150,000 to 200,000 distinct CDR3 sequences, approximately 94% of them seen just once. This chain joins TRBV29-1 and TRBJ2-1; TRBD1 might be the D (6 bases). The TCR sequence derives from a human donor with Susac syndrome. Sequenced sample: CD4+ T cells from PBMCs. CDR3: CSVAEQGNEQFF. DNA for the CDR3: TGCAGCGTCGCGGAACAGGGAAATGAGCAGTTCTTC.